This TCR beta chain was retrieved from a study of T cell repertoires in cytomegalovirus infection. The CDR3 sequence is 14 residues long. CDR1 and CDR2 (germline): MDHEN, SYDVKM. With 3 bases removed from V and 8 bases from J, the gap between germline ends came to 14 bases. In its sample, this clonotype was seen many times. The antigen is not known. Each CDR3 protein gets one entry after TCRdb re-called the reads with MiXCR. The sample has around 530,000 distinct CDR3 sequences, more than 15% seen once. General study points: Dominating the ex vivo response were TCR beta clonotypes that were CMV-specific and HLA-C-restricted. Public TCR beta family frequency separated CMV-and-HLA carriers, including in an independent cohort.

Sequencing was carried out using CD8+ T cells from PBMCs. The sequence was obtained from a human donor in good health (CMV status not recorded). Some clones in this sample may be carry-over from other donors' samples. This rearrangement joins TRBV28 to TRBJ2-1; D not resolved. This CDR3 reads CASSFKGLIDEQFF. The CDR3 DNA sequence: TGTGCCAGCAGTTTTAAGGGCCTAATCGATGAGCAGTTCTTC. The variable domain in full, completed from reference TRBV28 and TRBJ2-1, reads DVKVTQSSRYLVKRTGEKVFLECVQDMDHENMFWYRQDPGLGLRLIYFSYDVKMKEKGDIPEGYSVSREKKERFSLILESASTNQTSMYLCASSFKGLIDEQFFGPGTRLTVL.